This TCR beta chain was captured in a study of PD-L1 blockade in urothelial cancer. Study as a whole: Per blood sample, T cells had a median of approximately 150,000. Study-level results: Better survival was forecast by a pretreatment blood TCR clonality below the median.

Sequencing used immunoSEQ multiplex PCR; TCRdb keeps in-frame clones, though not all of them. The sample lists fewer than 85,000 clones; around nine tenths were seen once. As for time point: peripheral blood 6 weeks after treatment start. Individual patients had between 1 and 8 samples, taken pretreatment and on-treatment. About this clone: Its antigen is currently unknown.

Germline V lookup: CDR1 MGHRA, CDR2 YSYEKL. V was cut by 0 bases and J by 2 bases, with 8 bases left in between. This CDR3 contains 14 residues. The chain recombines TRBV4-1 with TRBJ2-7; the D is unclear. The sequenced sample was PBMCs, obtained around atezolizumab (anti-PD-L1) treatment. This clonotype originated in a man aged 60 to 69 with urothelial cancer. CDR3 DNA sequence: TGCGCCAGCAGCCAAGACGTATGGCCCTACGAGCAGTACTTC. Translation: CASSQDVWPYEQYF.